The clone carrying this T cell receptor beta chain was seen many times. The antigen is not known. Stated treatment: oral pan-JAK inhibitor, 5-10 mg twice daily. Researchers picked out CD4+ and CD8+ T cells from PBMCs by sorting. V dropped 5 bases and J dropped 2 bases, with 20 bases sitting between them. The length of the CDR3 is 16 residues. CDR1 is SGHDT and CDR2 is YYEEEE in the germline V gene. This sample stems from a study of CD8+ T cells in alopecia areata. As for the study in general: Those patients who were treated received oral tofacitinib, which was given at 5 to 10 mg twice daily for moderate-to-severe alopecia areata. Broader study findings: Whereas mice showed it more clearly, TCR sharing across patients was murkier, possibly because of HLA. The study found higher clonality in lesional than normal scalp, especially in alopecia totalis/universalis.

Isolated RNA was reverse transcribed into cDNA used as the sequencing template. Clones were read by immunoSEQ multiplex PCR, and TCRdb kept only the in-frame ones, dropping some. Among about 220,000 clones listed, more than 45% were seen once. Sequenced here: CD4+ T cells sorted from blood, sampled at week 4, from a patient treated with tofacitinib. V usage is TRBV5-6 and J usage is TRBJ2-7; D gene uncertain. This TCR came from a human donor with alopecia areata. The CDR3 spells CASSSRVPQSTYEQYF. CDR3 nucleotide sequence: TGTGCCAGCAGTAGCCGGGTCCCACAGTCCACCTACGAGCAGTACTTC. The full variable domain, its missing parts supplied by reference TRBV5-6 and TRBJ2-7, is DAGVTQSPTHLIKTRGQQVTLRCSPKSGHDTVSWYQQALGQGPQFIFQYYEEEERQRGNFPDRFSGHQFPNYSSELNVNALLLGDSALYLCASSSRVPQSTYEQYFGPGTRLTVT.